The 22 T cell receptor beta chains below come from one sample, sequenced in a study of blood T cell repertoires in COVID-19. Assay: immunoSEQ multiplex PCR; the TCRdb copy retains only in-frame clones and omits some. The sample shows approximately 12,000 clones, 82% of them seen only once. Sequencing was carried out using peripheral blood. These receptors were obtained from a woman between 55 and 75 years old with acute or convalescent COVID-19.

The chain employs TRBV28 and TRBJ1-1, with D unresolved. The CDR3 is 15 residues long. Trimming cost V 5 bases and J 0 bases, with 13 bases left between them. The germline V gene encodes CDR1 MDHEN and CDR2 SYDVKM. CDR3 region: CASSDGGTMNTEAFF. The CDR3 DNA sequence: TGTGCCAGCAGTGACGGAGGCACCATGAACACTGAAGCTTTCTTT.

V gene TRBV2 combines with J gene TRBJ1-1, with TRBD1 identical over 9 bases. The CDR3 contains 15 residues. V lost 6 bases and J lost 5; bases outside the gene matches: 10. The germline CDR1 and CDR2 sequences are SNHLY and FYNNEI. The CDR3 coding sequence is TGTGCCAGCAGGTCCTCCGGGACAGGGCGTACTGAAGCTTTCTTT. It codes for CASRSSGTGRTEAFF.

The chain couples TRBV5-1 to TRBJ2-1, with TRBD1 matching 7 bases. This CDR3 contains 15 residues. Per germline, CDR1 SGHRS and CDR2 YFSETQ. The J segment lost 1 base and the V segment lost 4 bases, leaving 5 bases of the junction unmatched. The CDR3 is CASSQEQGSYNEQFF. The CDR3 nucleotides are TGCGCCAGCAGCCAGGAACAGGGGTCCTACAATGAGCAGTTCTTC.

This sequence joins TRBV3-1 (or the pseudogene TRBV3-2) and TRBJ2-3, with 11 bases that match TRBD2. This CDR3 has 16 amino acids. Germline trimming cut 0 bases from V and 1 base from J; bases unmatched to any gene: 0. Germline V gene lookup returns CDR1 LGHDT and CDR2 YNNKEL (reference sequence). The CDR3 protein is CASSQETSGGTDTQYF. The DNA of the CDR3 is TGTGCCAGCAGCCAAGAGACTAGCGGGGGCACAGATACGCAGTATTTT.

The chain has TRBV11-2 and TRBJ2-5; maybe TRBD1 (5 bases). Germline V CDR1 and CDR2: SGHAT, FQNNGV. This CDR3 spans 13 amino acids. V was clipped by 5 bases and J by 2 bases, with 9 bases between them. The CDR3 DNA reads TGTGCCAGCAGCCAACAGGAACAAGAGACCCAGTACTTC. Its protein is CASSQQEQETQYF.

The chain recombines TRBV2 with TRBJ2-2, with TRBD1 identical over 7 bases. Germline CDR1 reads SNHLY; CDR2 reads FYNNEI. Trimming removed 6 bases from V and 5 bases from J; junction bases left unmatched: 3. This CDR3 comprises 13 residues. The CDR3 DNA is TGTGCCAGCAGCCTACAGGGGACCGGGGAGCTGTTTTTT. Amino acid sequence: CASSLQGTGELFF. The whole variable domain, filled in from reference TRBV2 and TRBJ2-2, reads EPEVTQTPSHQVTQMGQEVILRCVPISNHLYFYWYRQILGQKVEFLVSFYNNEISEKSEIFDDQFSVERPDGSNFTLKIRSTKLEDSAMYFCASSLQGTGELFFGEGSRLTVL.

The chain has TRBV30 and TRBJ2-1; D is unresolved. Germline loops: CDR1 GTSNPN, CDR2 SVGIG (reference sequence). V shed 0 bases and J shed 4 bases, with 10 bases lying between them. This CDR3 contains 14 residues. In DNA, the CDR3 is TGTGCCTGGAGTGTAATACAGCATTACAATGAGCAGTTCTTC. Amino acids: CAWSVIQHYNEQFF.

This clone has only a few counts. The rearrangement uses TRBV18 and TRBJ1-2, with D tentatively TRBD1 (6 bases). V gave up 3 bases and J gave up 8 bases, with 28 bases separating them. Per germline, CDR1 KGHSH and CDR2 LQKENI. The CDR3 contains 18 residues. CDR3 amino acids: CASSPVKQGIGQQTGYTF. CDR3 coding DNA: TGTGCCAGCTCACCGGTAAAGCAGGGGATTGGCCAACAGACAGGCTACACCTTC.

The V gene is TRBV3-1 (or the pseudogene TRBV3-2), the J gene TRBJ1-2; D is uncertain. The length of the CDR3 is 14 residues. V gave up 4 bases and J gave up 4 bases, with 13 bases separating them. Germline loops: CDR1 LGHDT, CDR2 YNNKEL (reference sequence). CDR3 amino acids: CASSPGREVYGYTF. The CDR3 DNA follows: TGTGCCAGCAGCCCCGGGAGGGAGGTCTATGGCTACACCTTC.

CDR3 in DNA: TGTGCCAGCAGTTACTCCCCCGGGAGTCTATATGGCTACACCTTC. It specifies CASSYSPGSLYGYTF. The V gene is TRBV6-5, the J gene TRBJ1-2; D is unresolved. Looked up from germline, CDR1 is MNHEY and CDR2 is SVGAGI. The V end was cut by 0 bases, the J end by 5 bases, with 13 bases between. This CDR3 is 15 amino acids long.

In its sample, this clone was seen a few times. The chain employs TRBV5-1 and TRBJ1-6; perhaps TRBD1 as D (6 bases). The ends were cut back, 0 bases at V and 8 bases at J, with 9 bases in the middle. This CDR3 has 14 amino acids. The V gene's germline CDR1 is SGHRS and CDR2 YFSETQ. DNA for the CDR3: TGCGCCAGCAGCTTGGGGGGGCCCTATTCACCCCTCCACTTT. This sequence encodes CASSLGGPYSPLHF.

The chain combines TRBV27 with TRBJ1-2; 8 bases are shared with TRBD1. CDR1 is MNHEY, CDR2 SMNVEV, per germline (reference sequence). The CDR3 consists of 15 residues. V trimming: 4 bases; J trimming: 6 bases; junction bases outside the gene matches: 10. CDR3 residues: CASSSLTGVMNGYTF. CDR3 nucleotide sequence: TGTGCCAGCAGTTCTTTGACAGGGGTGATGAATGGCTACACCTTC.

The V call is TRBV10-3, the J call TRBJ2-2, with a tentative D call TRBD2 (5 bases). The length of the CDR3 is 15 residues. Per the germline V gene, CDR1 is ENHRY and CDR2 is SYGVKD. V was shortened by 5 bases and J by 4 bases, with 14 bases between the two germline ends. The CDR3 DNA reads TGTGCCATCAGTCCCCGGGATCTGCCCACCGGGGAGCTGTTTTTT. This encodes CAISPRDLPTGELFF.

The genes are TRBV5-1 and TRBJ1-1, with D maybe TRBD1 (6 bases). This CDR3 has 13 amino acids. Germline loops: CDR1 SGHRS, CDR2 YFSETQ. Deletions cut 2 bases from V and 5 bases from J, with 10 bases between. CDR3 nucleotides: TGCGCCAGCAGCTTTCTGCAGGGGACTGAAGCTTTCTTT. It encodes CASSFLQGTEAFF.

J is TRBJ2-5 and V is TRBV10-3; no clear D gene. The CDR3 has 14 residues. Trimming shortened V by 0 bases and J by 3 bases, and 8 bases separated the two germline ends. Germline CDR1 and CDR2: ENHRY and SYGVKD. CDR3 coding DNA: TGTGCCATCAGTGAGTCGAAGGAGAAAGAGACCCAGTACTTC. Protein sequence: CAISESKEKETQYF.

The chain joins TRBV6-6 to TRBJ2-5, with no clear D. Germline V gene data show CDR1 as MNHNY and CDR2 as SVGAGI (reference sequence). Trimming left V 5 bases short and J 5 bases short, with 9 bases between. The CDR3 spans 12 residues. DNA of the CDR3: TGTGCCAGCAGTCCGGGTCGTGAGACCCAGTACTTC. Amino acid sequence: CASSPGRETQYF.

This clone was detected a few times. The chain uses TRBV4-2 and TRBJ2-7, with 8 bases identical to TRBD1. Trimming removed 3 bases from V and 5 bases from J; junction bases left unmatched: 3. CDR1 and CDR2 from the germline V gene are LGHNA and YNFKEQ. The CDR3 runs 13 residues. In nucleotides, the CDR3 is TGTGCCAGCAGCCAGCAGGACAGGGACGAGCAGTACTTC. Translation gives CASSQQDRDEQYF.

CDR3 nucleotides: TGTGCCAGCAGCGGACAGGGGAACTGGGCCAAAAACATTCAGTACTTC. This encodes CASSGQGNWAKNIQYF. V usage is TRBV28 and J usage is TRBJ2-4, with 9 bases fitting TRBD1. This CDR3 is 16 amino acids long. J lost 1 base, V lost 6 bases, and 7 bases had no gene match. The germline V gene has CDR1 MDHEN and CDR2 SYDVKM.

This chain links TRBV5-4 with TRBJ1-2; the D gene is possibly TRBD1 (5 bases). Deletions cut 1 base from V and 0 bases from J, with 7 bases between. CDR3 length: 14 amino acids. Germline V gene data show CDR1 as SGHNT and CDR2 as YYREEE (reference sequence). The CDR3 here is CASSLQGSNYGYTF. In DNA form, the CDR3 reads TGTGCCAGCAGCTTGCAGGGTTCTAACTATGGCTACACCTTC. Variable domain in full (rest from reference TRBV5-4 and TRBJ1-2): ETGVTQSPTHLIKTRGQQVTLRCSSQSGHNTVSWYQQALGQGPQFIFQYYREEENGRGNFPPRFSGLQFPNYSSELNVNALELDDSALYLCASSLQGSNYGYTFGSGTRLTVV.

The genes are TRBV2 and TRBJ1-6; D is unresolved. Trimming took off 3 bases at V and 11 bases at J, with 11 bases between the two ends. The germline CDR1 and CDR2 sequences are SNHLY and FYNNEI. This CDR3 has 13 amino acids. CDR3 region: CASSESVRTPLHF. The CDR3 coding sequence is TGTGCCAGCAGTGAGTCGGTCAGGACACCCCTCCACTTT. The variable domain in full, with the rest retrieved from reference TRBV2 and TRBJ1-6, is EPEVTQTPSHQVTQMGQEVILRCVPISNHLYFYWYRQILGQKVEFLVSFYNNEISEKSEIFDDQFSVERPDGSNFTLKIRSTKLEDSAMYFCASSESVRTPLHFGNGTRLTVT.

This chain uses TRBV7-9 with TRBJ1-2; no clear D. This CDR3 has 13 residues. The V gene lost 4 bases and the J gene lost 1 base, with 7 bases spanning the gap. Germline CDR1 SEHNR, CDR2 FQNEAQ (reference sequence). This chain's CDR3 is CASSSTLNYGYTF. The CDR3 DNA sequence: TGTGCCAGCAGCTCGACTCTTAACTATGGCTACACCTTC.

The V call is TRBV9, the J call TRBJ2-3, with D maybe TRBD2 (5 bases). Trimming pared 0 bases from V and 2 bases from J, leaving 10 bases between. The germline CDR1 and CDR2 sequences are SGDLS and YYNGEE. The CDR3 runs 15 residues. The CDR3 reads CASSVVGDVTDTQYF. As DNA, the CDR3 is TGTGCCAGCAGCGTAGTCGGGGATGTCACAGATACGCAGTATTTT.